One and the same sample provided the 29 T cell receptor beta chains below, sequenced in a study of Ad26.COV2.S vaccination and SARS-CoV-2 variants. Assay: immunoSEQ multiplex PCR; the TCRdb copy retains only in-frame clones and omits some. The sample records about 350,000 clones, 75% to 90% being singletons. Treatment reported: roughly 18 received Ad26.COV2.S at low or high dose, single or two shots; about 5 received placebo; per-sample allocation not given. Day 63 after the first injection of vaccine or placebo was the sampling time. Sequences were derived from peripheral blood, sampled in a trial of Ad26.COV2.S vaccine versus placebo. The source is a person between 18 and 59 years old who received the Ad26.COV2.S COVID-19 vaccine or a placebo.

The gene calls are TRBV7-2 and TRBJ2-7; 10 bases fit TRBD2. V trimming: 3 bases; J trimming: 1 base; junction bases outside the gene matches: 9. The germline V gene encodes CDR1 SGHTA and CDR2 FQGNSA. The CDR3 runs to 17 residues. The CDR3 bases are TGTGCCAGCAGCTTTAGACAGCTAGCGGGGGTATCCTACGAGCAGTACTTC. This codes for CASSFRQLAGVSYEQYF.

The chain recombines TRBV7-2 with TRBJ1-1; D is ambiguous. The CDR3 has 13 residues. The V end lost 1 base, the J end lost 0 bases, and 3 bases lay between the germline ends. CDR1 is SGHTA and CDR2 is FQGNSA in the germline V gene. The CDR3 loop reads CASSLDLNTEAFF. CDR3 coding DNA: TGTGCCAGCAGCTTAGACCTGAACACTGAAGCTTTCTTT.

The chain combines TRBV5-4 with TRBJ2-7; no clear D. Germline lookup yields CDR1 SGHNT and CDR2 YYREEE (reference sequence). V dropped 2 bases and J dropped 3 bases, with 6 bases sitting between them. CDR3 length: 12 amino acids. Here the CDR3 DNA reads TGTGCCAGCAGCTTAAACTACTACGAGCAGTACTTC. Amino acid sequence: CASSLNYYEQYF.

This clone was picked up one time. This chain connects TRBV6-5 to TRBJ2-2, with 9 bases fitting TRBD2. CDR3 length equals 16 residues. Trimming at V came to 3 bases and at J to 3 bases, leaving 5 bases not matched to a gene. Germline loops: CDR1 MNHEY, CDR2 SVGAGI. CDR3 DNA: TGTGCCAGCAGTTATTCCGGACTAGCGTACACCGGGGAGCTGTTTTTT. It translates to CASSYSGLAYTGELFF.

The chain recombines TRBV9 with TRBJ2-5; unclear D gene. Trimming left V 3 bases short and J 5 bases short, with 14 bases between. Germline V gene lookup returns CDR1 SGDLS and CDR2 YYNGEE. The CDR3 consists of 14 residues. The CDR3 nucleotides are TGTGCCAGCAGCGCTTCGGCTAGTCTTGAGACCCAGTACTTC. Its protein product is CASSASASLETQYF.

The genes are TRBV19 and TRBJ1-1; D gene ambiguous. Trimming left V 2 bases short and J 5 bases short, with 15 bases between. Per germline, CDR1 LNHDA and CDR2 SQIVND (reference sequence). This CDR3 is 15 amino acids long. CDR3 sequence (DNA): TGTGCCAGTAGTATATATAGAGGTGGGAGGACTGAAGCTTTCTTT. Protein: CASSIYRGGRTEAFF.

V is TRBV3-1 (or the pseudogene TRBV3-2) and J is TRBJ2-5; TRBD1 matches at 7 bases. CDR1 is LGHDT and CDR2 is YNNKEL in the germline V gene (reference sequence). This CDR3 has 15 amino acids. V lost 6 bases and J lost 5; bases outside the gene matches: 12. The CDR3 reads CASSPNHMTGETQYF. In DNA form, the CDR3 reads TGTGCCAGCAGTCCCAACCATATGACAGGGGAGACCCAGTACTTC.

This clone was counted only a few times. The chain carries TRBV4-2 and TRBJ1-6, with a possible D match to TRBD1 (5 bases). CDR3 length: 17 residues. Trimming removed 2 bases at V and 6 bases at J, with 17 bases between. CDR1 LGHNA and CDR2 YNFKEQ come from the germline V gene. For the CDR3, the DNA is TGTGCCAGCAGCCAAAGGGGTCAGAGGGTGAGTAATTCACCCCTCCACTTT. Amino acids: CASSQRGQRVSNSPLHF.

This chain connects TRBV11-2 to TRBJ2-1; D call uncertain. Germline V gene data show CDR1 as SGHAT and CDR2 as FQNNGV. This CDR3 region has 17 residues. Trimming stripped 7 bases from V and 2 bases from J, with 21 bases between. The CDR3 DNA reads TGTGCCAGCACCACGGTCTGGGCAGGATCGACCTACAATGAGCAGTTCTTC. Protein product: CASTTVWAGSTYNEQFF.

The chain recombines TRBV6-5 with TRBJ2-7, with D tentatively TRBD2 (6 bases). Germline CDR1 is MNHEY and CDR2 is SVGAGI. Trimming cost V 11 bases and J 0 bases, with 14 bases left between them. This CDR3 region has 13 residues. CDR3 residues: CACGGTLSYEQYF. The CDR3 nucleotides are TGTGCCTGTGGGGGGACTCTCTCCTACGAGCAGTACTTC.

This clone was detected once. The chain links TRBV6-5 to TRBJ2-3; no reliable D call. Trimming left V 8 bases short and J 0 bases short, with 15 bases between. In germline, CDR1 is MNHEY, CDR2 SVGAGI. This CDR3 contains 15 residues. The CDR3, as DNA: TGTGCCAGCGAACTTGGCGTTTCTAGCACAGATACGCAGTATTTT. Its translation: CASELGVSSTDTQYF.

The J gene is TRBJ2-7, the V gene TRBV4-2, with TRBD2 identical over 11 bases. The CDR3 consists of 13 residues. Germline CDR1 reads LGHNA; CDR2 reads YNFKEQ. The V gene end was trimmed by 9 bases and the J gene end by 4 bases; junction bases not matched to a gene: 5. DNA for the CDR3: TGTGCCAGTAGCGGGGGGGCTCTTTACGAGCAGTACTTC. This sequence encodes CASSGGALYEQYF.

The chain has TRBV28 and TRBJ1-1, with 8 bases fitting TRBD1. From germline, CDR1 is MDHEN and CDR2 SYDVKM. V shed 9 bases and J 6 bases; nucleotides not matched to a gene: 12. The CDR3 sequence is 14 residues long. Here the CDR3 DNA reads TGTGCCAGTAAACTGACAGGGGCAGGTGCTGAAGCTTTCTTT. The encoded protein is CASKLTGAGAEAFF.

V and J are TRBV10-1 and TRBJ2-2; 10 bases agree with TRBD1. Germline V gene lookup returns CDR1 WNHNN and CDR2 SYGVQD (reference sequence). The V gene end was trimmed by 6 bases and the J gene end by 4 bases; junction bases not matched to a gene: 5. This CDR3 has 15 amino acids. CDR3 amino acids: CASRPGTGATGELFF. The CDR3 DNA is TGCGCCAGCAGACCTGGGACAGGGGCCACCGGGGAGCTGTTTTTT.

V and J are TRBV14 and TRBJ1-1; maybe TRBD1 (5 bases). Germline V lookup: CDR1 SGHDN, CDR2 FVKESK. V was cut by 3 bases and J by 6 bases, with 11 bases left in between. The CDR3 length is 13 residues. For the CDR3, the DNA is TGTGCCAGCAGCCAGGGGGGTTCTCCTGAAGCTTTCTTT. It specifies CASSQGGSPEAFF.

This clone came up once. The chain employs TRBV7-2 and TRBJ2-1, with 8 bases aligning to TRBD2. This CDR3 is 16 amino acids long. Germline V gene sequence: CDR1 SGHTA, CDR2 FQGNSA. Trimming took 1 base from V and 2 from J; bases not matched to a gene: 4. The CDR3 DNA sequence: TGTGCCAGCAGCTTAGGGCCGGGAGGGACCTACAATGAGCAGTTCTTC. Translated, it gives CASSLGPGGTYNEQFF.

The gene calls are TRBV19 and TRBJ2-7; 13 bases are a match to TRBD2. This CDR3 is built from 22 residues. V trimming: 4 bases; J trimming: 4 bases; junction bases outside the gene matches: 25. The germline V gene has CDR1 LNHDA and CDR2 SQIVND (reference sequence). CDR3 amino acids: CASSNPRQRTSGSDPSPYEQYF. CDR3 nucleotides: TGTGCCAGTAGTAATCCCCGCCAACGGACTAGCGGGAGTGACCCATCGCCTTACGAGCAGTACTTC.

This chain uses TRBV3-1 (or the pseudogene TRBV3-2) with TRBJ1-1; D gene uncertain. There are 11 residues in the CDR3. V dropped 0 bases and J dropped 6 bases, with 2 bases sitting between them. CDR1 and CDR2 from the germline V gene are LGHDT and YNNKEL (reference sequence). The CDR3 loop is CASSQESEAFF. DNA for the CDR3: TGTGCCAGCAGCCAAGAGTCTGAAGCTTTCTTT.

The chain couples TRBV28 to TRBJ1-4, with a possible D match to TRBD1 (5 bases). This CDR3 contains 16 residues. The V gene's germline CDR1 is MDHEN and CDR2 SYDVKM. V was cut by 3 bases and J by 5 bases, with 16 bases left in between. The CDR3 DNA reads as TGTGCCAGCAGTTTGGGGTCGGGGCCCAGGAATGAAAAACTGTTTTTT. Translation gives CASSLGSGPRNEKLFF.

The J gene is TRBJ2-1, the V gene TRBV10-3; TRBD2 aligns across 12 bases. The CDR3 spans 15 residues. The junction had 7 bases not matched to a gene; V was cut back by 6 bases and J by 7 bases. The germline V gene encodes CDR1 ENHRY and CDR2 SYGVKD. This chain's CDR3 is CAIRTLAGGGNEQFF. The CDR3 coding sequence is TGTGCCATCAGGACACTAGCGGGAGGCGGAAATGAGCAGTTCTTC.

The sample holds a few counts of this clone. In DNA, the CDR3 is TGTGCCAGCAGCAAAGTTCGCCCGGAGGGTGTTTTACACGAGTTCTTC. Translation: CASSKVRPEGVLHEFF. The genes are TRBV21-1 and TRBJ2-1; the table's TRBD2 call for D was not verified on the DNA. TRBV21-1 is tagged as a pseudogene. CDR3 length equals 16 residues.

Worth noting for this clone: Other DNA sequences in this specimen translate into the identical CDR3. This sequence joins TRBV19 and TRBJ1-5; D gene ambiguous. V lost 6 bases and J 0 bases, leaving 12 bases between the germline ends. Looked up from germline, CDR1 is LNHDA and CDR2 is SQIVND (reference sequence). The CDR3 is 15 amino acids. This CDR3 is CASSLTDYSNQPQHF. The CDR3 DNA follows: TGTGCCAGTAGCCTCACAGATTATAGCAATCAGCCCCAGCATTTT.

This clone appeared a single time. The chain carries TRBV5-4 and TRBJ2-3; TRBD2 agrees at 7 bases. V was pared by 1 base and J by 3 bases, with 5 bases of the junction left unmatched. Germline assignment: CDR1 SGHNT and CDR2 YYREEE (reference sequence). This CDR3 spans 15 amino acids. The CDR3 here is CASSLWQGGTDTQYF. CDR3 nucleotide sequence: TGTGCCAGCAGCTTGTGGCAGGGAGGGACAGATACGCAGTATTTT.

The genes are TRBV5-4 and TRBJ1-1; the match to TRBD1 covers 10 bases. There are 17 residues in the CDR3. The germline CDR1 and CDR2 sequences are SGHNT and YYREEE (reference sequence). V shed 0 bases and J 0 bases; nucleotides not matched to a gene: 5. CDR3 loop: CASSLVGQGLMNTEAFF. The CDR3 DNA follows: TGTGCCAGCAGCTTGGTGGGACAGGGGCTAATGAACACTGAAGCTTTCTTT. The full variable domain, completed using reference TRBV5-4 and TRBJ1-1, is ETGVTQSPTHLIKTRGQQVTLRCSSQSGHNTVSWYQQALGQGPQFIFQYYREEENGRGNFPPRFSGLQFPNYSSELNVNALELDDSALYLCASSLVGQGLMNTEAFFGQGTRLTVV.

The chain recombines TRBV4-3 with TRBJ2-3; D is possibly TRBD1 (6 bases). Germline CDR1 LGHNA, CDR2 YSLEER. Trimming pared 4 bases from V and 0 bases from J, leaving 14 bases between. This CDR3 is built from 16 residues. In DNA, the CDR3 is TGCGCCAGCAGCCCGGGACAATCGATTAGCACAGATACGCAGTATTTT. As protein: CASSPGQSISTDTQYF.

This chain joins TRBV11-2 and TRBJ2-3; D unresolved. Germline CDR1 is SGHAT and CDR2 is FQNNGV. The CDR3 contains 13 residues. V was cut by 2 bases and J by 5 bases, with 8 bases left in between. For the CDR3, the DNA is TGTGCCAGCAGCTTACCCGGGCGAGATACGCAGTATTTT. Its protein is CASSLPGRDTQYF.

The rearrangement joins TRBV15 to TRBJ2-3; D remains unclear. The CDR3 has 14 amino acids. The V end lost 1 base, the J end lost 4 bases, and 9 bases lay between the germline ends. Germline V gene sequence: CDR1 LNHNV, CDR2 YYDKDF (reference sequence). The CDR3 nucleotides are TGTGCCACCAGCAGAGCCCGGGTAGCAGATACGCAGTATTTT. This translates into CATSRARVADTQYF.

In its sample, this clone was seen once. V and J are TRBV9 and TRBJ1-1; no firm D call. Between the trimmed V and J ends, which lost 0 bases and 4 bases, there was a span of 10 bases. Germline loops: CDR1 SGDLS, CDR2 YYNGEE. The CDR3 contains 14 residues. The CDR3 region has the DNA TGTGCCAGCAGCGTAGGTCAACAGCTCACTGAAGCTTTCTTT. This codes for CASSVGQQLTEAFF.

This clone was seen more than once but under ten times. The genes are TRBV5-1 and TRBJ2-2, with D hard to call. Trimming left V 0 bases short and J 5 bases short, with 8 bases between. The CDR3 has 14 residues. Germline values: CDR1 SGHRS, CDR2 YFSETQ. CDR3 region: CASSLGQRTGELFF. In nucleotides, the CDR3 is TGCGCCAGCAGCTTGGGGCAGCGAACCGGGGAGCTGTTTTTT.